These 19 T cell receptor beta chains were sequenced from one sample in a study of shared clonotypes between healthy human individuals. TCRdb's copy holds only in-frame clones and misses some; the assay was immunoSEQ multiplex PCR. The sample consists of about 2.4 million clones, more than 85% of them appearing once. Sequencing input: naive CD4+ T cells from PBMCs. As for subset: CD45RA+ positively selected. The source of these receptors is a man between 18 and 29 years old in good health. Some clones in this sample may be carry-over from other donors' samples.

The chain combines TRBV27 with TRBJ2-4; D unclear. There are 14 residues in the CDR3. Germline CDR1 MNHEY, CDR2 SMNVEV (reference sequence). The V and J ends lost 0 bases and 3 bases respectively, with 6 bases between them. CDR3 bases: TGTGCCAGCAGTTTATCTGTAGGCAAAAACATTCAGTACTTC. Protein: CASSLSVGKNIQYF.

The rearrangement uses TRBV7-2 and TRBJ1-1, with 7 positions matching TRBD1. This CDR3 comprises 15 residues. Germline CDR1 SGHTA, CDR2 FQGNSA. Germline trimming cut 5 bases from V and 1 base from J; bases unmatched to any gene: 7. CDR3 loop: CASSPSGGPNTEAFF. The DNA for the CDR3 is TGTGCCAGCAGCCCCTCAGGGGGACCGAACACTGAAGCTTTCTTT. Supplemented by reference TRBV7-2 and TRBJ1-1, the full variable domain reads GAGVSQSPSNKVTEKGKDVELRCDPISGHTALYWYRQSLGQGLEFLIYFQGNSAPDKSGLPSDRFSAERTGGSVSTLTIQRTQQEDSAVYLCASSPSGGPNTEAFFGQGTRLTVV.

In regard to this clone: Distinct nucleotide sequences in the sample also encode this CDR3. This rearrangement joins TRBV18 to TRBJ2-7, with 10 bases lining up with TRBD1. The trim removed 6 bases at V and 1 base at J, leaving 21 bases unmatched. This CDR3 is built from 20 residues. Germline CDR1 is KGHSH and CDR2 is LQKENI. The CDR3 DNA follows: TGTGCCAGCTCCACCCGCCCGGGACAGGGGTCACCAAAAGATTCCTACGAGCAGTACTTC. Amino acid sequence: CASSTRPGQGSPKDSYEQYF. The whole variable domain, filled in from reference TRBV18 and TRBJ2-7, reads NAGVMQNPRHLVRRRGQEARLRCSPMKGHSHVYWYRQLPEEGLKFMVYLQKENIIDESGMPKERFSAEFPKEGPSILRIQQVVRGDSAAYFCASSTRPGQGSPKDSYEQYFGPGTRLTVT.

The chain couples TRBV5-6 to TRBJ2-5, with D possibly TRBD1 on 6 matching bases. With 6 bases removed from V and 1 base from J, the gap between germline ends came to 16 bases. The CDR3 has 15 amino acids. Looked up from germline, CDR1 is SGHDT and CDR2 is YYEEEE. CDR3 sequence (DNA): TGTGCCAGCACCTTTATACCGGACAGCCAAGAGACCCAGTACTTC. As protein: CASTFIPDSQETQYF.

The V call is TRBV7-2, the J call TRBJ1-5; a weak D match, TRBD1 (5 bases). Trimming stripped 1 base from V and 9 bases from J, with 16 bases between. CDR3 length: 15 residues. The germline V gene has CDR1 SGHTA and CDR2 FQGNSA. CDR3 bases: TGTGCCAGCAGCTTAGATTCTGGCTTGGGGCCGCCCCAGCATTTT. This codes for CASSLDSGLGPPQHF. Drawing the rest from reference TRBV7-2 and TRBJ1-5, the complete variable domain is GAGVSQSPSNKVTEKGKDVELRCDPISGHTALYWYRQSLGQGLEFLIYFQGNSAPDKSGLPSDRFSAERTGGSVSTLTIQRTQQEDSAVYLCASSLDSGLGPPQHFGDGTRLSIL.

The chain carries TRBV28 and TRBJ2-3, with 11 nucleotides matching TRBD2. Germline CDR1 is MDHEN and CDR2 is SYDVKM. This CDR3 region has 16 residues. Losses at the gene ends were 5 bases for V and 6 bases for J; bases not matched to a gene: 10. The CDR3 DNA sequence: TGTGCCAGCAGTCGCCCAACTAGCGGGAGTAGGGATACGCAGTATTTT. Translating gives CASSRPTSGSRDTQYF.

With regard to this clone: Other nucleotide sequences in the sample specify the same CDR3. The rearrangement uses TRBV5-1 and TRBJ2-2; tentative D call: TRBD1 (6 bases). This CDR3 spans 16 amino acids. Per germline, CDR1 SGHRS and CDR2 YFSETQ. V gave up 1 base and J gave up 0 bases, with 10 bases separating them. CDR3 DNA sequence: TGCGCCAGCAGCTTGTACGGGACAACGAACACCGGGGAGCTGTTTTTT. This gives the protein CASSLYGTTNTGELFF.

V gene TRBV19 combines with J gene TRBJ2-2; D is tentatively TRBD1 or TRBD2 (5 bases each). CDR3 size: 17 residues. The V and J ends lost 7 bases and 1 base respectively, with 19 bases between them. Germline values: CDR1 LNHDA, CDR2 SQIVND (reference sequence). The chain's CDR3 is CASKGWSGALNTGELFF. DNA for the CDR3: TGTGCCAGTAAGGGCTGGTCCGGGGCCTTGAACACCGGGGAGCTGTTTTTT.

CDR3 protein: CASSLDPGQGRQPQHF. CDR3 sequence (DNA): TGTGCCAGCAGCTTGGACCCGGGACAGGGGCGTCAGCCCCAGCATTTT. This chain connects TRBV7-9 to TRBJ1-5; the match to TRBD1 covers 10 bases. There are 16 residues in the CDR3. Germline CDR1 reads SEHNR; CDR2 reads FQNEAQ (reference sequence). The V gene end was trimmed by 3 bases and the J gene end by 6 bases; junction bases not matched to a gene: 8.

Remarks on this clone: This CDR3 is also generated by other DNA sequences in the sample. V usage is TRBV20-1 and J usage is TRBJ2-5; D gene unclear. The CDR3 totals 11 residues. Trimming removed 3 bases at V and 5 bases at J, with 7 bases between. CDR1 is DFQATT and CDR2 is SNEGSKA in the germline V gene (reference sequence). For the CDR3, the DNA is TGCAGTGCTAGCCGTCAGGAGACCCAGTACTTC. Translating gives CSASRQETQYF.

This rearrangement joins TRBV7-9 to TRBJ1-3; D gene uncertain. Germline values: CDR1 SEHNR, CDR2 FQNEAQ (reference sequence). CDR3 length: 15 amino acids. V shed 1 base and J shed 0 bases, with 7 bases lying between them. CDR3 region: CASSLVMGSGNTIYF. The CDR3 DNA reads TGTGCCAGCAGCTTAGTGATGGGCTCTGGAAACACCATATATTTT.

V usage is TRBV5-6 and J usage is TRBJ1-1, with D perhaps TRBD1 (5 bases). Germline V lookup: CDR1 SGHDT, CDR2 YYEEEE. The CDR3 spans 17 residues. V lost 4 bases and J 1 base, leaving 20 bases between the germline ends. The CDR3 DNA reads as TGTGCCAGCAGCATCGAACACCCTTATGGGGGGAACACTGAAGCTTTCTTT. Encoded protein: CASSIEHPYGGNTEAFF.

This clone occurred once. The chain carries TRBV7-9 and TRBJ2-7, with D unresolved. The CDR3 totals 18 residues. V lost 1 base and J 3 bases, leaving 22 bases between the germline ends. Germline V gives CDR1 SEHNR, CDR2 FQNEAQ (reference sequence). The CDR3 spells CASSLGGSQVRLIYEQYF. The DNA for the CDR3 is TGTGCCAGCAGCTTAGGAGGCAGTCAAGTGCGGTTAATCTACGAGCAGTACTTC.

The chain joins TRBV10-1 to TRBJ1-2; no clear D. CDR1 and CDR2 (germline): WNHNN, SYGVQD (reference sequence). There are 13 residues in the CDR3. V lost 5 bases and J lost 4, with 11 bases in between. The CDR3 loop reads CASSPGASYGYTF. DNA for the CDR3: TGCGCCAGCAGTCCGGGAGCATCCTATGGCTACACCTTC.

CDR3 protein: CASSVGSVQGDEQFF. In DNA form, the CDR3 reads TGTGCCAGCAGCGTAGGAAGCGTTCAGGGGGATGAGCAGTTCTTC. The chain carries TRBV9 and TRBJ2-1, with 7 bases fitting TRBD1. Looked up from germline, CDR1 is SGDLS and CDR2 is YYNGEE. This CDR3 has 15 residues. Germline trimming cut 0 bases from V and 8 bases from J; bases unmatched to any gene: 8.

This chain uses TRBV7-9 with TRBJ2-7; 7 bases align to TRBD1. V lost 5 bases to trimming and J lost 0 bases; unmatched junction nucleotides: 10. The CDR3 contains 16 residues. CDR1 and CDR2 (germline): SEHNR, FQNEAQ (reference sequence). The CDR3 DNA follows: TGTGCCAGCAGCCCCATCAGGGGGACGAGCTCCTACGAGCAGTACTTC. Its translation is CASSPIRGTSSYEQYF.

Points on this clone: The sample carries other DNA sequences with the same CDR3. The J gene is TRBJ1-5, the V gene TRBV5-1; no definite D call. V lost 0 bases, J lost 0 bases, and 7 bases lay in between. CDR3 length: 15 amino acids. Germline V lookup: CDR1 SGHRS, CDR2 YFSETQ. CDR3 sequence reads: CASSLEGLSNQPQHF. For the CDR3, the DNA is TGCGCCAGCAGCTTGGAAGGACTTAGCAATCAGCCCCAGCATTTT.

This chain uses TRBV7-2 with TRBJ1-1, with D maybe TRBD1 (5 bases). The ends were cut back, 2 bases at V and 6 bases at J, with 19 bases in the middle. The CDR3 spans 16 residues. CDR1 is SGHTA, CDR2 FQGNSA, per germline. CDR3 DNA sequence: TGTGCCAGCAGCTTAATTTGGCAGGGAGGGCTTTCTGAAGCTTTCTTT. This translates into CASSLIWQGGLSEAFF.

The J gene is TRBJ1-5, the V gene TRBV5-6; D perhaps matches TRBD1 (6 bases). CDR3 size: 13 residues. V lost 1 base to trimming and J lost 7 bases, with 9 bases between them. The germline CDR1 and CDR2 sequences are SGHDT and YYEEEE. CDR3 sequence: CASSLTGRQPQHF. The CDR3 coding sequence is TGTGCCAGCAGCTTGACAGGGCGACAGCCCCAGCATTTT.